This T cell receptor beta chain was sequenced for a study of blood T cells in healthy people across ages. CDR1 and CDR2 (germline): SGHVS, FNYEAQ. The CDR3 is made up of 14 amino acids. V lost 1 base to trimming and J lost 5 bases, with 11 bases between them. Collection of around 9.3 milliliters of peripheral blood was performed for each donor. Primed by a sample-barcoded 5' primer and a J-beta primer mix, a second PCR proceeded for about 7 to 11 cycles. Via MiXCR, TCRdb re-called the 5' RACE reads, giving one row per CDR3 protein. This sample has 1.5 million to 2 million distinct CDR3 sequences, with around 50% found just once. This clonotype was observed a few times.

The V and J genes are TRBV7-6 and TRBJ2-5; D gene unclear. The TCR sequence derives from a woman aged 40 to 50 in good health. Input material: blood. The CDR3 reads CASSLVKGLETQYF. Written as DNA, the CDR3 is TGTGCCAGCAGCTTAGTAAAGGGTTTGGAGACCCAGTACTTC.